The clone carrying this T cell receptor (beta chain) has only a few counts. TCRdb analysed the 5' RACE reads with MiXCR anew, one entry per CDR3 protein. The repertoire holds 60,000 to 80,000 distinct CDR3 sequences, with under 20% as singletons. The data were obtained in a study of T cells of healthy individuals. This clonotype was sampled from a human donor in good health.

CDR3 loop: CSARDSGAGTDTQYF. Here the CDR3 DNA reads TGCAGTGCTAGAGATTCAGGGGCGGGCACAGATACGCAGTATTTT. This chain joins TRBV20-1 and TRBJ2-3; D may be TRBD1 (6 bases). Germline lookup yields CDR1 DFQATT and CDR2 SNEGSKA (reference sequence). The CDR3 spans 15 residues. V shed 0 bases and J shed 1 base, with 11 bases lying between them.